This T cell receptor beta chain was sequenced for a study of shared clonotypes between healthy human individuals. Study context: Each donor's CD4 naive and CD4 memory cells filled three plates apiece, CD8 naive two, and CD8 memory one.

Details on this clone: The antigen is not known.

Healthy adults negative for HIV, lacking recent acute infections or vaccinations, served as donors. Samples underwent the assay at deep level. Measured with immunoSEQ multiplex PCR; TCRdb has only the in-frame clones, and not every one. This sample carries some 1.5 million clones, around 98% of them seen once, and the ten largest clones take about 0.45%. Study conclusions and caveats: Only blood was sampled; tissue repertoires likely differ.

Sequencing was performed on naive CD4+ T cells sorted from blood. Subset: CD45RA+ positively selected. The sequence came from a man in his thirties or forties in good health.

Written as DNA, the CDR3 is TGCAGCGTTGATGGTCGTCTAGCGGGAGAAGATGAGCAGTTCTTC. Translating gives CSVDGRLAGEDEQFF. The V call is TRBV29-1, the J call TRBJ2-1; 10 nucleotides agree with TRBD2. With V trimmed by 3 bases and J by 8 bases, 10 bases remained unmatched. This CDR3 comprises 15 residues. CDR1 and CDR2 (germline): SQVTM, ANQGSEA.